This T cell receptor (beta chain) was captured by sequencing in a study of blood T cells in healthy people across ages. The second PCR ran roughly 6 to 12 cycles with a sample-barcoded 5' primer and J-beta primers. TCRdb called the 5' RACE reads again in MiXCR, with one record for every CDR3 protein. Among over 750,000 distinct CDR3 sequences, roughly 25% were seen once, and the ten largest hold roughly a tenth. The CDR3 loop spans 14 amino acids. Trimming pared 4 bases from V and 8 bases from J, leaving 15 bases between. There are a few counts of this clonotype. This sample also belongs to another study, concerning T cells of mothers and their children.

The sample taken for sequencing was blood. The TCR originated in a boy between 10 and 17 years old in good health. The rearrangement uses TRBV12-3 or TRBV12-4 and TRBJ2-1; the D gene is possibly TRBD1 (6 bases). In DNA, the CDR3 is TGTGCCAGCAGTTCGACAGGAAATCGGGATGAGCAGTTCTTC. Its protein is CASSSTGNRDEQFF.